This passage covers 9 T cell receptor beta chains from one sample sequenced in a study of blood T cell repertoires in COVID-19. Using immunoSEQ multiplex PCR, the repertoire was profiled, and TCRdb retains in-frame clones only, with some absent. The repertoire holds under 200,000 clones, about 82% seen once, with roughly 5% in the top ten. Sequenced: peripheral blood. These TCRs come from a woman between 25 and 40 years old with acute or convalescent COVID-19.

The V gene is TRBV27, the J gene TRBJ2-6, with 7 nucleotides matching TRBD1. The V and J ends lost 7 bases and 0 bases, in that order; junction bases with no gene match: 9. This CDR3 has 17 amino acids. Germline lookup yields CDR1 MNHEY and CDR2 SMNVEV (reference sequence). Written as DNA, the CDR3 is TGTGCCAGCAAAAGTTGGGACAGACACTCTGGGGCCAACGTCCTGACTTTC. Its translation: CASKSWDRHSGANVLTF.

This clone occurred a few times. The V and J genes are TRBV9 and TRBJ1-3, with unresolved D. The CDR3 spans 14 residues. Deletions cut 2 bases from V and 4 bases from J, with 10 bases between. Germline CDR1 and CDR2: SGDLS and YYNGEE. CDR3 residues: CASSVRDNGNTIYF. CDR3 in DNA: TGTGCCAGCAGCGTGAGGGATAACGGAAACACCATATATTTT.

The chain is built from TRBV19 and TRBJ2-6, with D possibly matching TRBD2 (6 bases). V lost 5 bases to trimming and J lost 0 bases, with 17 bases between them. The CDR3 has 18 residues. CDR1 is LNHDA and CDR2 is SQIVND in the germline V gene (reference sequence). Here the CDR3 reads CASSPLRGIISGANVLTF. The CDR3 coding sequence is TGTGCCAGTAGTCCTCTCCGCGGGATAATCTCTGGGGCCAACGTCCTGACTTTC. The full variable domain, rest sourced from reference TRBV19 and TRBJ2-6, is DGGITQSPKYLFRKEGQNVTLSCEQNLNHDAMYWYRQDPGQGLRLIYYSQIVNDFQKGDIAEGYSVSREKKESFPLTVTSAQKNPTAFYLCASSPLRGIISGANVLTFGAGSRLTVL.

The sample holds a few counts of this clone. V usage is TRBV2 and J usage is TRBJ2-5; D unresolved. CDR3 length: 15 amino acids. Germline CDR1 and CDR2: SNHLY and FYNNEI. Trimming removed 11 bases at V and 2 bases at J, with 21 bases between. CDR3 DNA: TGTGCCGCCCAGTCGAGCGTGAGTCCACAAGAGACCCAGTACTTC. Protein product: CAAQSSVSPQETQYF.

This clone was seen more than once but under ten times. The J gene is TRBJ1-1, the V gene TRBV5-1, with 8 bases identical to TRBD1. Unmatched junction bases numbered 6, after V lost 4 bases and J lost 4 bases. The length of the CDR3 is 14 residues. Looked up from germline, CDR1 is SGHRS and CDR2 is YFSETQ. The CDR3 DNA sequence: TGCGCCAGCAGCCGACGGACAGGGAGCACTGAAGCTTTCTTT. Its protein is CASSRRTGSTEAFF.

As for this clone: Just one base apart from a much larger clone, this may be a read error. The gene calls are TRBV7-8 and TRBJ1-1; 8 positions agree with TRBD1. Trimming cost V 5 bases and J 5 bases; bases outside gene matches: 10. The CDR3 is 15 residues long. Germline V gene sequence: CDR1 SGHVS, CDR2 FQNEAQ. The DNA of the CDR3 is TGTGCCAGCAGCCACAGGGGGTTGGGGGGAACTGAAGCTTTCTTT. Its protein is CASSHRGLGGTEAFF.

The V call is TRBV7-8, the J call TRBJ1-2; maybe TRBD1 (5 bases). Trimming took off 5 bases at V and 4 bases at J, with 17 bases between the two ends. CDR1 is SGHVS and CDR2 is FQNEAQ in the germline V gene. The CDR3 loop spans 15 amino acids. The CDR3 sequence: CASSRRDSGGYGYTF. The CDR3 nucleotides read TGTGCCAGCAGCAGACGGGACTCCGGGGGCTATGGCTACACCTTC.

This clone was counted a few times. The rearrangement links TRBV29-1 to TRBJ2-2; possible D gene TRBD1, 5 bases. Between the trimmed V and J ends, which lost 4 bases and 0 bases, there was a span of 6 bases. The CDR3 covers 13 residues. The V gene's germline CDR1 is SQVTM and CDR2 ANQGSEA. As DNA, the CDR3 is TGCAGCGTTGGACAGCCGAACACCGGGGAGCTGTTTTTT. Its translation is CSVGQPNTGELFF.

This chain uses TRBV19 with TRBJ1-2; TRBD1 might be the D (6 bases). Trimming stripped 10 bases from V and 6 bases from J, with 12 bases between. This CDR3 is built from 11 residues. The V gene's germline CDR1 is LNHDA and CDR2 SQIVND (reference sequence). The CDR3 DNA reads TGTGCCACCCTGGACAGCCATGGCTACACCTTC. This codes for CATLDSHGYTF.